Following are 28 T cell receptor beta chains from one sample sequenced in a study of CD8 T cells in Susac syndrome. An input of about 0.45 to 1 ug of RNA was subjected to reverse transcription using random hexamers. TCRdb independently ran MiXCR on the immunoSEQ multiplex PCR reads; one entry per CDR3 protein. This sample has tens of thousands of distinct CDR3 sequences; 91% occur once, and the top ten carry roughly 0.49%. The sample taken for sequencing was CD8+ T cells from PBMCs. The receptors were sampled from a human donor with multiple sclerosis.

This sequence joins TRBV27 and TRBJ2-1, with TRBD1 identical over 12 bases. V shed 2 bases and J 7 bases; nucleotides not matched to a gene: 9. Germline V lookup: CDR1 MNHEY, CDR2 SMNVEV (reference sequence). The CDR3 has 17 amino acids. The CDR3 DNA is TGTGCCAGCAGTTTAACCTCGGGACAGGGGGCCGGTAATGAGCAGTTCTTC. This gives the protein CASSLTSGQGAGNEQFF.

This chain connects TRBV4-1 to TRBJ2-7, with 8 bases matching TRBD2. Per the germline V gene, CDR1 is MGHRA and CDR2 is YSYEKL. The CDR3 is made up of 16 amino acids. V gave up 1 base and J gave up 3 bases; unmatched junction bases: 8. CDR3 nucleotides: TGCGCCAGCAGCCAAGCTTGGGTTAGCGGGATCTACGAGCAGTACTTC. It specifies CASSQAWVSGIYEQYF.

The chain couples TRBV6-5 to TRBJ2-6, with unresolved D. Deletions cut 7 bases from V and 4 bases from J, with 8 bases between. Germline CDR1 is MNHEY and CDR2 is SVGAGI. The CDR3 length is 13 residues. The CDR3 region has the DNA TGTGCCAGCACCCCCTCCGGGGCCAACGTCCTGACTTTC. It yields the protein CASTPSGANVLTF.

The chain joins TRBV28 to TRBJ1-4; TRBD1 matches 7 bases. The CDR3 loop spans 14 amino acids. Trimming took 5 bases from V and 8 from J; bases not matched to a gene: 8. Germline V gene lookup returns CDR1 MDHEN and CDR2 SYDVKM. The CDR3 coding sequence is TGTGCCAGCAGTGAGACAGGGCGTACGGAAAAACTGTTTTTT. Amino acids: CASSETGRTEKLFF.

The rearrangement uses TRBV15 and TRBJ2-1; 7 nucleotides line up with TRBD1. CDR1 is LNHNV and CDR2 is YYDKDF in the germline V gene (reference sequence). V gave up 0 bases and J gave up 7 bases; unmatched junction bases: 6. The CDR3 spans 15 residues. The CDR3 sequence: CATSRERQGRNEQFF. The CDR3, as DNA: TGTGCCACCAGCAGAGAGCGACAGGGTCGAAATGAGCAGTTCTTC.

This chain connects TRBV14 to TRBJ2-7; D remains ambiguous. The CDR3 runs to 14 residues. Germline lookup yields CDR1 SGHDN and CDR2 FVKESK. Trimming took 3 bases from V and 4 from J, leaving 13 bases between them. The CDR3 sequence: CASSQSLTQYEQYF. The CDR3 bases are TGTGCCAGCAGCCAGTCCTTGACGCAATACGAGCAGTACTTC.

This clonotype was found once. The genes are TRBV19 and TRBJ2-7, with TRBD2 matching 8 bases. Germline CDR1 and CDR2: LNHDA and SQIVND (reference sequence). V lost 6 bases, J lost 7 bases, and 14 bases stayed unmatched. This CDR3 spans 15 amino acids. The CDR3: CASSNRLAQKGEQYF. CDR3 DNA: TGTGCCAGTAGCAACCGACTAGCGCAAAAGGGGGAGCAGTACTTC.

The CDR3 sequence is CASSLERQRGGQETQYF. DNA of the CDR3: TGTGCCAGCAGCTTAGAAAGGCAGCGGGGGGGTCAAGAGACCCAGTACTTC. This rearrangement joins TRBV11-2 to TRBJ2-5, with 10 bases fitting TRBD2. Germline trimming cut 0 bases from V and 2 bases from J; bases unmatched to any gene: 6. Germline V gene lookup returns CDR1 SGHAT and CDR2 FQNNGV. CDR3 length: 17 amino acids.

V is TRBV12-3 or TRBV12-4 and J is TRBJ1-1, with D unclear. CDR3 length: 14 residues. V gave up 3 bases and J gave up 1 base, with 9 bases separating them. In nucleotides, the CDR3 is TGTGCCAGCAGTTTGCACAGTGAGAACACTGAAGCTTTCTTT. The encoded protein is CASSLHSENTEAFF.

The rearrangement uses TRBV5-4 and TRBJ2-7, with 8 nucleotides matching TRBD1. V lost 4 bases and J lost 2; bases outside the gene matches: 8. This CDR3 spans 15 amino acids. The germline CDR1 and CDR2 sequences are SGHNT and YYREEE (reference sequence). In DNA form, the CDR3 reads TGTGCCAGCAGCATAACCGGGACAGGACCCTACGAGCAGTACTTC. It translates to CASSITGTGPYEQYF.

The rearrangement joins TRBV9 to TRBJ2-7, with D tentatively TRBD1 (6 bases). From germline, CDR1 is SGDLS and CDR2 YYNGEE. Trimming left V 4 bases short and J 2 bases short, with 13 bases between. This CDR3 has 14 residues. This CDR3 is CASSPGTLTYEQYF. The DNA of the CDR3 is TGTGCCAGCAGCCCCGGGACACTTACCTACGAGCAGTACTTC.

V gene TRBV20-1 combines with J gene TRBJ2-7; TRBD1 aligns across 9 bases. The CDR3 contains 12 residues. Germline CDR1 and CDR2: DFQATT and SNEGSKA (reference sequence). V gave up 6 bases and J gave up 3 bases; unmatched junction bases: 3. CDR3 in DNA: TGCAGTGCCAAGGACAGGGGCTACGAGCAGTACTTC. This codes for CSAKDRGYEQYF.

This chain connects TRBV28 to TRBJ1-3; D remains unclear. Germline V lookup: CDR1 MDHEN, CDR2 SYDVKM. The V gene lost 3 bases and the J gene lost 8 bases, with 14 bases spanning the gap. The CDR3 has 14 residues. The CDR3 spells CASSLRLSLDTIYF. The CDR3 DNA is TGTGCCAGCAGTTTGAGGCTCTCTCTGGACACCATATATTTT.

This chain connects TRBV15 to TRBJ2-2, with D uncertain. Germline V gene data show CDR1 as LNHNV and CDR2 as YYDKDF (reference sequence). V was cut by 4 bases and J by 5 bases, with 11 bases left in between. This CDR3 is 14 amino acids long. The CDR3 bases are TGTGCCACCAGCAAAGCTAGGGAAACCGGGGAGCTGTTTTTT. Amino acid sequence: CATSKARETGELFF.

The chain is built from TRBV6-5 and TRBJ2-2; 7 bases match TRBD1. The V segment lost 6 bases and the J segment 7 bases; nucleotides outside the gene matches: 5. The CDR3 covers 13 residues. Germline assignment: CDR1 MNHEY and CDR2 SVGAGI. This CDR3 reads CASSQGVRGELFF. The CDR3 nucleotides are TGTGCCAGCAGCCAGGGGGTTCGCGGGGAGCTGTTTTTT.

V is TRBV7-2 and J is TRBJ1-1; D is unresolved. The CDR3 sequence is 14 residues long. Trimming took 3 bases from V and 1 from J, leaving 9 bases between them. Germline V CDR1 and CDR2: SGHTA, FQGNSA. The CDR3 here is CASSFHSKNTEAFF. The CDR3 region has the DNA TGTGCCAGCAGCTTCCACAGCAAGAACACTGAAGCTTTCTTT.

This chain links TRBV7-2 with TRBJ2-5; a weak D match, TRBD2 (5 bases). The CDR3 is 15 amino acids. V dropped 1 base and J dropped 8 bases, with 17 bases sitting between them. The germline CDR1 and CDR2 sequences are SGHTA and FQGNSA. CDR3 region: CASSLGWGDKGTQYF. The CDR3, as DNA: TGTGCCAGCAGCTTAGGGTGGGGAGACAAGGGAACCCAGTACTTC.

V is TRBV30 and J is TRBJ1-2, with 8 bases lining up with TRBD1. CDR1 is GTSNPN, CDR2 SVGIG, per germline (reference sequence). With V trimmed by 4 bases and J by 4 bases, 20 bases remained unmatched. This CDR3 region has 18 residues. CDR3 DNA: TGTGCCTGGATGAGAGGTGGGACAGGTTTCTCGGCAGGCTATGGCTACACCTTC. Encoded protein: CAWMRGGTGFSAGYGYTF.

The chain uses TRBV5-4 and TRBJ1-2, with D perhaps matching TRBD1 (5 bases). Per germline, CDR1 SGHNT and CDR2 YYREEE (reference sequence). The CDR3 has 13 residues. V dropped 7 bases and J dropped 12 bases, with 22 bases sitting between them. CDR3 in amino acids: CASRGWGRRGHTF. CDR3 in DNA: TGTGCCAGCCGCGGATGGGGCCGCCGGGGCCACACCTTC. Combining the CDR3 with reference TRBV5-4 and TRBJ1-2 gives the whole variable domain ETGVTQSPTHLIKTRGQQVTLRCSSQSGHNTVSWYQQALGQGPQFIFQYYREEENGRGNFPPRFSGLQFPNYSSELNVNALELDDSALYLCASRGWGRRGHTFGSGTRLTVV.

The chain joins TRBV27 to TRBJ2-3; 8 bases map to TRBD1. Germline CDR1 reads MNHEY; CDR2 reads SMNVEV (reference sequence). The J segment lost 0 bases and the V segment lost 3 bases, leaving 5 bases of the junction unmatched. CDR3 length: 16 residues. CDR3 coding DNA: TGTGCCAGCAGTTTGGGACAGGACTTTAGCACAGATACGCAGTATTTT. Its translation is CASSLGQDFSTDTQYF.

The chain has TRBV19 and TRBJ2-3; D is ambiguous. The V gene's germline CDR1 is LNHDA and CDR2 SQIVND (reference sequence). The CDR3 totals 12 residues. V gave up 7 bases and J gave up 0 bases, with 5 bases separating them. The CDR3 nucleotides are TGTGCCAGTACCACAAGCACAGATACGCAGTATTTT. Encoded protein: CASTTSTDTQYF. Variable domain in full (rest from reference TRBV19 and TRBJ2-3): DGGITQSPKYLFRKEGQNVTLSCEQNLNHDAMYWYRQDPGQGLRLIYYSQIVNDFQKGDIAEGYSVSREKKESFPLTVTSAQKNPTAFYLCASTTSTDTQYFGPGTRLTVL.

The CDR3 loop is CASSYSGPLWQGAGNSPLHF. The CDR3 nucleotides are TGTGCCAGCAGTTACTCAGGCCCTTTGTGGCAGGGGGCAGGGAATTCACCCCTCCACTTT. This chain links TRBV6-5 with TRBJ1-6; the match to TRBD1 covers 8 bases. Germline CDR1 reads MNHEY; CDR2 reads SVGAGI. V shed 0 bases, J shed 7 bases, and the junction held 17 bases outside the gene matches. The CDR3 contains 20 residues.

The V and J genes are TRBV28 and TRBJ1-6; tentative D call: TRBD1 (5 bases). Germline V CDR1 and CDR2: MDHEN, SYDVKM. V was trimmed by 4 bases and J by 13 bases, leaving 17 bases between them. This CDR3 contains 14 residues. The CDR3 region is CASSSRTGEGPLHF. CDR3 DNA: TGTGCCAGCAGTTCCCGGACGGGGGAGGGTCCCCTCCACTTT.

The DNA of the CDR3 is TGTGCCAGCAGCGCGCCTGGGACTAGCGGTAGGACAAATGAGCAGTTCTTC. It translates to CASSAPGTSGRTNEQFF. J is TRBJ2-1 and V is TRBV3-1; the match to TRBD2 covers 11 bases. This CDR3 is built from 17 residues. The V gene end was trimmed by 5 bases and the J gene end by 7 bases; junction bases not matched to a gene: 13. Germline loops: CDR1 LGHDT, CDR2 YNNKEL (reference sequence).

CDR3 bases: TGTGCCAGTGGGGACGGGGACCTTCATCAGCCCCAGCATTTT. Amino acid sequence: CASGDGDLHQPQHF. V and J are TRBV19 and TRBJ1-5, with TRBD1 as a possible D gene (5 bases). This CDR3 comprises 14 residues. CDR1 LNHDA and CDR2 SQIVND come from the germline V gene (reference sequence). Deletions cut 8 bases from V and 5 bases from J, with 16 bases between.

This clonotype was seen only a few times. The V call is TRBV5-4, the J call TRBJ2-1; 7 positions agree with TRBD2. The CDR3 runs to 15 residues. V was pared by 0 bases and J by 12 bases, with 12 bases of the junction left unmatched. Per the germline V gene, CDR1 is SGHNT and CDR2 is YYREEE (reference sequence). CDR3 residues: CASSLGARGRDGQFF. Written as DNA, the CDR3 is TGTGCCAGCAGCTTGGGGGCGCGGGGGAGAGATGGGCAGTTCTTC.

This clonotype appeared a single time. V gene TRBV28 combines with J gene TRBJ2-3, with no clear D. In germline, CDR1 is MDHEN, CDR2 SYDVKM. V lost 4 bases to trimming and J lost 4 bases, with 21 bases between them. This CDR3 has 17 residues. The CDR3 region has the DNA TGTGCCAGCAGTTCGTCCTATCCCCAACTATCCCCAGATACGCAGTATTTT. This encodes CASSSSYPQLSPDTQYF.

This chain uses TRBV4-1 with TRBJ2-1; D is uncertain. The CDR3 loop spans 15 amino acids. Per germline, CDR1 MGHRA and CDR2 YSYEKL. Between the trimmed V and J ends, which lost 0 bases and 2 bases, there was a span of 8 bases. The CDR3 region is CASSQEARTYNEQFF. The CDR3 nucleotides are TGCGCCAGCAGCCAAGAGGCCAGAACCTACAATGAGCAGTTCTTC.